Shown below are 12 T cell receptor beta chains from a single sample sequenced in a study of blood T cell repertoires in COVID-19. The protocol was immunoSEQ multiplex PCR, while the TCRdb copy is restricted to in-frame clones and leaves out a portion. In the table there are 100,000 or so clones, around 72% of which are singletons. Sequencing was carried out using peripheral blood. The receptors were gathered from a woman over 75 with acute or convalescent COVID-19.

CDR3 DNA: TGCAGCGTCCTACAGGGTAGCCCCCACGAGCAGTACTTC. It codes for CSVLQGSPHEQYF. V gene TRBV29-1 combines with J gene TRBJ2-7; a weak D match, TRBD1 (6 bases). The CDR3 is 13 amino acids. CDR1 and CDR2 (germline): SQVTM, ANQGSEA. With 6 bases removed from V and 5 bases from J, the gap between germline ends came to 17 bases.

The V and J genes are TRBV7-9 and TRBJ1-2, with TRBD1 as a possible D gene (5 bases). The CDR3 runs to 13 residues. The germline V and J ends were trimmed by 5 bases and 8 bases, with 15 bases remaining between them. Looked up from germline, CDR1 is SEHNR and CDR2 is FQNEAQ (reference sequence). The CDR3 protein is CASSAGRSLGYTF. CDR3 nucleotide sequence: TGTGCCAGCAGCGCGGGACGCAGCCTCGGCTACACCTTC.

The chain links TRBV3-1 (or the pseudogene TRBV3-2) to TRBJ1-1, with unresolved D. CDR3 length: 14 residues. V shed 9 bases and J shed 0 bases, with 14 bases lying between them. Germline V lookup: CDR1 LGHDT, CDR2 YNNKEL (reference sequence). CDR3 in amino acids: CASRLFGVNTEAFF. In nucleotides, the CDR3 is TGTGCCAGTCGCTTATTCGGAGTGAACACTGAAGCTTTCTTT.

V usage is TRBV5-1 and J usage is TRBJ1-2, with TRBD1 matching over 7 bases. The CDR3 extends over 16 amino acids. Germline CDR1 is SGHRS and CDR2 is YFSETQ. With 4 bases clipped from V and 3 bases from J, the junction kept 12 bases outside the gene matches. In DNA, the CDR3 is TGCGCCAGCAGCCCAGGGGGAAAGCAAACGGACTATGGCTACACCTTC. Amino acids: CASSPGGKQTDYGYTF.

The rearrangement links TRBV14 to TRBJ2-1, with 7 nucleotides matching TRBD1. The V gene end was trimmed by 4 bases and the J gene end by 1 base; junction bases not matched to a gene: 4. Germline values: CDR1 SGHDN, CDR2 FVKESK. There are 15 residues in the CDR3. The CDR3 sequence is CASSLGTVSYNEQFF. The CDR3 bases are TGTGCCAGCAGCCTCGGGACAGTGTCCTACAATGAGCAGTTCTTC.

This clone was seen a single time. This chain connects TRBV7-6 to TRBJ2-1; D ambiguous. The CDR3 is made up of 15 amino acids. Germline-derived CDR1 and CDR2 are SGHVS and FNYEAQ. V was cut by 1 base and J by 7 bases, with 14 bases left in between. The CDR3 DNA sequence: TGTGCCAGCAGCTTAGGCATTCGAGAGCCTAATGAGCAGTTCTTC. As protein: CASSLGIREPNEQFF.

The chain links TRBV7-2 to TRBJ1-1, with 10 bases fitting TRBD1. The CDR3 runs 14 residues. Looked up from germline, CDR1 is SGHTA and CDR2 is FQGNSA. Unmatched junction bases numbered 5, after V lost 5 bases and J lost 5 bases. CDR3 nucleotide sequence: TGTGCCAGCAGCGTGACAGGGGGCGAGACTGAAGCTTTCTTT. Its protein product is CASSVTGGETEAFF.

This clone was detected once. The V call is TRBV28, the J call TRBJ2-7, with 7 nucleotides matching TRBD1. Germline-derived CDR1 and CDR2 are MDHEN and SYDVKM. The CDR3 loop spans 13 amino acids. CDR3 bases: TGTGCGACCCTCGACAGGGTTAACTACGAGCAGTACTTC. The encoded protein is CATLDRVNYEQYF.

This clone has a count of ten or more. The chain combines TRBV6-2 or TRBV6-3 with TRBJ2-3; 10 bases map to TRBD1. This CDR3 is 16 amino acids long. Germline values: CDR1 MNHEY, CDR2 SVGEGT. Losses at the gene ends were 5 bases for V and 8 bases for J; bases not matched to a gene: 13. The CDR3 region is CASSPTGTGDQGTQYF. The CDR3 coding sequence is TGTGCCAGCAGTCCCACCGGGACAGGGGATCAGGGTACGCAGTATTTT.

CDR3 residues: CASSLGQGREGYTF. CDR3 in DNA: TGTGCCAGCAGCCTCGGACAGGGAAGGGAGGGCTACACCTTC. The chain combines TRBV7-3 with TRBJ1-2; 8 positions match TRBD1. This CDR3 is built from 14 residues. The germline V gene has CDR1 SGHTA and CDR2 FQGTGA. The V gene end was trimmed by 5 bases and the J gene end by 8 bases; junction bases not matched to a gene: 10.

This rearrangement joins TRBV5-1 to TRBJ2-3, with 9 bases aligning to TRBD1. The trim removed 4 bases at V and 0 bases at J, leaving 6 bases unmatched. Germline CDR1 is SGHRS and CDR2 is YFSETQ. CDR3 length equals 16 residues. DNA of the CDR3: TGCGCCAGCAGCCCGGGGACAGGGAAAAGCACAGATACGCAGTATTTT. Amino acids: CASSPGTGKSTDTQYF.

This clone turned up a few times. V gene TRBV7-3 combines with J gene TRBJ2-1, with D possibly TRBD2 on 5 matching bases. Between the trimmed V and J ends, which lost 2 bases and 9 bases, there was a span of 5 bases. Germline V gene lookup returns CDR1 SGHTA and CDR2 FQGTGA. CDR3 length: 11 amino acids. The CDR3 is CASSLAGEQFF. CDR3 nucleotides: TGTGCCAGCAGCTTAGCGGGTGAGCAGTTCTTC.